This T cell receptor (beta chain) stems from a study of T cell responses to AZD1222 COVID-19 vaccine. Findings of the study overall: Unmutated variant regions reportedly attract nearly half of all spike-specific TCRs. There were mostly white British donors and more females than males, and clonal diversity was possibly underestimated.

Germline CDR1 and CDR2: MNHEY and SMNVEV (reference sequence). V was shortened by 5 bases and J by 3 bases, with 20 bases between the two germline ends. This CDR3 contains 16 residues. Remarks on this clone: Its antigen is not known.

Sequenced by immunoSEQ multiplex PCR; TCRdb stores in-frame clones only, minus some. The table lists 75,000 to 95,000 clones, 89% of them singletons, with over 4% in the top ten. Combined were second doses at about 4 or about 12 weeks. The receptor was isolated from an adult who received the AZD1222 COVID-19 vaccine. The sequences come from peripheral blood, collected 28 days after the second AZD1222 dose. The chain joins TRBV27 to TRBJ2-7, with D possibly being TRBD2 (6 bases). CDR3 region: CASSLGLQIAGYEQYF. The DNA of the CDR3 is TGTGCCAGCAGTCTGGGACTCCAGATCGCGGGCTACGAGCAGTACTTC.